This TCR beta chain was identified during a study of blood T cell repertoires in COVID-19. As for the study in general: COVID-19 samples collected from the United States, Italy and Spain covered acute and convalescent phases. T cells, B-cell-depleted T cells, or PBMCs supplied cDNA or gDNA.

The germline gives CDR1 MNHEY, CDR2 SVGAGI. The CDR3 runs to 13 residues. V was cut by 7 bases and J by 0 bases, with 7 bases left in between. Original analysis: Scientists estimated how many nucleated cells there were by amplifying reference gene primers. Produced via immunoSEQ multiplex PCR; TCRdb's table is partial and in-frame only. The V and J calls and the clone size are those of that table, but D and trimming were determined from the DNA. The sample carries about 190,000 clones, roughly 78% recorded once. The sample comprised peripheral blood. The TCR originated in a woman over 75 with active or convalescent COVID-19. V usage is TRBV6-5 and J usage is TRBJ1-5, with D perhaps TRBD1 (6 bases). Here the CDR3 DNA reads TGTGCCAGCAACAGGGATAGCAATCAGCCCCAGCATTTT. Translating gives CASNRDSNQPQHF.